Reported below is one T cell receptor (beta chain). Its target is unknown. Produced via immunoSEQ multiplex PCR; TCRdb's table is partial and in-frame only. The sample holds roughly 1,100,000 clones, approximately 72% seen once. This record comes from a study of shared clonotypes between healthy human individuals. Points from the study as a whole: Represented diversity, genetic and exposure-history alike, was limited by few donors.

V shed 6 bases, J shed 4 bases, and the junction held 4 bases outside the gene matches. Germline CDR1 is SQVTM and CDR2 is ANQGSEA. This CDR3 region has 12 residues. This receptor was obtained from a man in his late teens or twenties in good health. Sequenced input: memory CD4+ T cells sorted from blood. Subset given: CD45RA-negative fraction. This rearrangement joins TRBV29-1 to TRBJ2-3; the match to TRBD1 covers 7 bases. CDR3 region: CSVTTGADTQYF. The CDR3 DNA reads TGCAGCGTCACAACAGGGGCAGATACGCAGTATTTT.